One T cell receptor beta chain is described in this entry. What antigen it recognizes has not been identified. The species here is mouse, which means the gene names and germline sequences are mouse ones. The sequenced fragment ends 1 residue before the CDR3 boundary, so the rest is inferred from the germline J gene. These data belong to a study of tissue T cells after allogeneic stem cell transplantation (dated by TCRdb to the early 2020s). General notes on the study: The study profiled TCR beta repertoires across many tissues from research autopsies of patients with and without GVHD, plus mouse models of GVHD. On the human side, the study was prospective and observational, with no blinding or randomization. Broader findings and caveats from the paper: In both patients and mice, T cells from blood and spleen picked up only a limited part of the TCR repertoire that was detected in tissues. The study did not determine which tissue TCRs were alloreactive or antigen-specific, and some clones might have been persisting host cells. Only a few T cell clones appeared in more than one patient, yet motif-based clustering showed tissue-specific repertoire signatures that were shared between patients. Sampling depth was acknowledged as a limitation, and the patient cohort was both small and clinically heterogeneous. Within patients, how anatomically similar tissues were was a major factor shaping TCR repertoire composition, regardless of disease or transplant status.

The method behind the library was the immunoSEQ multiplex PCR assay. TCRbeta CDR3 sequencing was done by Adaptive Biotechnologies at survey depth, reporting CDR3 sequences, V/J genes, productive frequency and template counts. TCR beta CDR3 regions were amplified from genomic DNA rather than RNA. The original pipeline was this. Jensen-Shannon divergence was used to quantify pairwise repertoire overlap between tissues, with a value of 1 indicating complete divergence and a value of 0 indicating identical repertoires. Tissues were clustered by single-linkage agglomerative hierarchical clustering of pairwise JSD values, and the clustering results were displayed as dendrograms. GLIPH2 was run on all patient samples with simulation_depth 1000, kmer_min_depth 3, cdr3_length_cutoff 8, keeping groups with more than two unique CDR3s. A standardized tissue-overlap score was generated by extrapolating Jaccard GLIPH-group overlap across patients to a standard repertoire size of 1000 clones. To look at how diversity was associated with clinical or experimental variables, linear mixed-effect models were used, with tissue treated as a fixed effect and individual treated as a random effect. This is the immuneACCESS table as TCRdb keeps it, with only in-frame sequences that have V and J called. A part of the clones is gone; compared with another copy, unresolved V genes explain less than half, and the rest is unexplained. V, J and clone size reflect that table, while D and trimming were determined from the DNA. The sample contains some 6,700 clones, more than 40% of them found a single time. The ten largest make up 5.5% to 8% of the sample.

Spanning cysteine to phenylalanine, the CDR3 consists of 14 amino acids. Part of the CDR3 DNA is given, 39 bases translated from base 1. CDR1 MNHDT and CDR2 YYDKIL were looked up in the germline V gene. The V and J ends are trimmed by 7 bases and 5 bases, leaving 16 bases between them. Per the publication, the time point label means: mouse harvest day 7 after allogeneic transplant. Each mouse graft consisted of 10^7 T-cell-depleted bone marrow cells plus 10^6 splenic CD5+ T cells and was given by tail vein injection. Mouse GVHD was modeled in a major MHC-mismatch B6 (H2b) into BALB/c (H2d) model, with tissues profiled at day 7 or 14. On day 7 or 14 post-transplant, mouse tissues and retro-orbital blood were harvested with separate sterile tools for each animal, and livers were flushed beforehand. Before genomic DNA isolation with the DNeasy Blood & Tissue Kit, mouse tissues were minced using razor blades in buffered saline.

The receptor was isolated from a female BALB/c mouse given C57BL/6 T cells with graft-versus-host disease after an allogeneic hematopoietic cell transplant. The sequencing input was gut tissue. The sequence joins TRBV17 to TRBJ2-5; the D gene remains uncertain. CDR3 protein: CASTRDRVGDTQYF. The sequenced part of the CDR3 DNA is TGTGCTAGCACCCGCGACCGGGTGGGAGACACCCAGTAC.